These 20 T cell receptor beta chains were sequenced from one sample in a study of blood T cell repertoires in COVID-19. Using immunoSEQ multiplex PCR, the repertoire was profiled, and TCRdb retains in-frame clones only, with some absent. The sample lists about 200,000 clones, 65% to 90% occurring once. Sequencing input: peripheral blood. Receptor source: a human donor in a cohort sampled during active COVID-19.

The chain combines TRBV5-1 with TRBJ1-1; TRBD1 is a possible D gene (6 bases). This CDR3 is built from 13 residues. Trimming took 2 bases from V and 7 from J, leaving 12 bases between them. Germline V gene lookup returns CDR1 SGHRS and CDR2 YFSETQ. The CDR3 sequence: CASSFQGTHEAFF. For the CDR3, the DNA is TGCGCCAGCAGCTTTCAGGGGACCCATGAAGCTTTCTTT. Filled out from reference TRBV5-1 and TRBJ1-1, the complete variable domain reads KAGVTQTPRYLIKTRGQQVTLSCSPISGHRSVSWYQQTPGQGLQFLFEYFSETQRNKGNFPGRFSGRQFSNSRSEMNVSTLELGDSALYLCASSFQGTHEAFFGQGTRLTVV.

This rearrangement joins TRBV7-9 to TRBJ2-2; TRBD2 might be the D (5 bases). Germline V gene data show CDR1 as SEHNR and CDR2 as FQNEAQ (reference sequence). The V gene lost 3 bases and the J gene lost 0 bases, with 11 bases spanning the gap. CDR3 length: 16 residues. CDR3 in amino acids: CASSLAGIPNTGELFF. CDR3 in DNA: TGTGCCAGCAGCTTGGCCGGGATTCCGAACACCGGGGAGCTGTTTTTT.

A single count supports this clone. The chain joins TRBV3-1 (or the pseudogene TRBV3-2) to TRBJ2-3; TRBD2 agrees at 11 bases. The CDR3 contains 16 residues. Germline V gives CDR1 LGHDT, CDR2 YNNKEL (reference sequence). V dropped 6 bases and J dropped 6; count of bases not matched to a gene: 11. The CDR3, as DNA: TGTGCCAGCAGGGGACCGGGGACTAGCGGACGGGATACGCAGTATTTT. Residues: CASRGPGTSGRDTQYF.

The CDR3, as DNA: TGTGCCAGCAGCCAATGGGTAGCCCTCCGAGAGACCCAGTACTTC. This gives the protein CASSQWVALRETQYF. The J gene is TRBJ2-5, the V gene TRBV3-1 (or the pseudogene TRBV3-2); the D is unclear. The CDR3 is made up of 15 amino acids. V shed 2 bases and J shed 4 bases, with 14 bases lying between them. Germline V gives CDR1 LGHDT, CDR2 YNNKEL (reference sequence).

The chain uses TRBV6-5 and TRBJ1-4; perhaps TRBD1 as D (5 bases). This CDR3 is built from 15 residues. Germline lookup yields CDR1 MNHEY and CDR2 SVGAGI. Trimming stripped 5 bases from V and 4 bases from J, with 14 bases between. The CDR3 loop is CASSIRGGINEKLFF. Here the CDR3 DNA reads TGTGCCAGCAGTATCCGGGGGGGGATTAATGAAAAACTGTTTTTT.

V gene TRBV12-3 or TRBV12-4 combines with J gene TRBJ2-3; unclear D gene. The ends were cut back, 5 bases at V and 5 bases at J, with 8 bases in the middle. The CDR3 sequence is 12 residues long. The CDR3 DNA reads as TGTGCCAGCAGTACAAGACTAGATACGCAGTATTTT. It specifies CASSTRLDTQYF.

CDR3 region: CSVVLISTDTQYF. CDR3 DNA: TGCAGCGTTGTACTGATTTCCACAGATACGCAGTATTTT. The V call is TRBV29-1, the J call TRBJ2-3; D remains unclear. Germline V gives CDR1 SQVTM, CDR2 ANQGSEA. This CDR3 spans 13 amino acids. Between the trimmed V and J ends, which lost 4 bases and 2 bases, there was a span of 10 bases.

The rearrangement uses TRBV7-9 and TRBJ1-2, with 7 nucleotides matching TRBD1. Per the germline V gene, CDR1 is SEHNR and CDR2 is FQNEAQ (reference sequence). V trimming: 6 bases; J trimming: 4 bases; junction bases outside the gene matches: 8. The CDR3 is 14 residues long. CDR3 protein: CASSTGDLSYGYTF. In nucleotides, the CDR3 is TGTGCCAGCAGTACAGGGGATCTCTCCTATGGCTACACCTTC. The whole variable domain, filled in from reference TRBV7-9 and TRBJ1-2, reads DTGVSQNPRHKITKRGQNVTFRCDPISEHNRLYWYRQTLGQGPEFLTYFQNEAQLEKSRLLSDRFSAERPKGSFSTLEIQRTEQGDSAMYLCASSTGDLSYGYTFGSGTRLTVV.

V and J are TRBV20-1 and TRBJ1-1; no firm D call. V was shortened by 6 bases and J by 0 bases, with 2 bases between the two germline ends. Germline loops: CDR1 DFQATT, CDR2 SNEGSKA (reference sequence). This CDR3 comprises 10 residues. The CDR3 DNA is TGCAGTGCCATGAACACTGAAGCTTTCTTT. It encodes CSAMNTEAFF.

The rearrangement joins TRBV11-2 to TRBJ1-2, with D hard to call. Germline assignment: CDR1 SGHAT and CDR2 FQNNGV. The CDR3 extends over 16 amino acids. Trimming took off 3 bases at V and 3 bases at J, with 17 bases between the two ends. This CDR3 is CASSFPLTGRDYGYTF. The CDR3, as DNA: TGTGCCAGCAGCTTCCCACTAACGGGGAGGGACTATGGCTACACCTTC.

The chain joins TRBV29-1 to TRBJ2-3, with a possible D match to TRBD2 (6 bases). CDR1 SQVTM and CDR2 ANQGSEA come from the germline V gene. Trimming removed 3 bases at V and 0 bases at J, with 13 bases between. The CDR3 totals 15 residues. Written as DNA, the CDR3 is TGCAGCGTTGATCGAGGGAGGCCAAGCACAGATACGCAGTATTTT. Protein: CSVDRGRPSTDTQYF.

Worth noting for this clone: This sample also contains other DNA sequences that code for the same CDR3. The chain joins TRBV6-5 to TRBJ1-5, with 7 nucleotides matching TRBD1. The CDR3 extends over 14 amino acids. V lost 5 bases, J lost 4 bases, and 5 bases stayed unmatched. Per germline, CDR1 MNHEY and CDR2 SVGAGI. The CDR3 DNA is TGTGCCAGCAGTCGTCAGGGGGGAAATCAGCCCCAGCATTTT. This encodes CASSRQGGNQPQHF.

CDR3 coding DNA: TGTGCCAGCAGTTTTCACAGGAACGAGCAGTACTTC. Residues: CASSFHRNEQYF. The chain recombines TRBV12-3 or TRBV12-4 with TRBJ2-7; D might be TRBD1 (5 bases). V was trimmed by 3 bases and J by 5 bases, leaving 8 bases between them. This CDR3 has 12 amino acids.

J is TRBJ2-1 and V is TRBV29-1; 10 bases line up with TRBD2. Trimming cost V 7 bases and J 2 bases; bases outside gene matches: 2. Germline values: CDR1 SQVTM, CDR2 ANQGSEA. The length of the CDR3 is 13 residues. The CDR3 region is CSAGTSAYNEQFF. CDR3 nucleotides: TGCAGCGCCGGGACTAGCGCCTACAATGAGCAGTTCTTC.

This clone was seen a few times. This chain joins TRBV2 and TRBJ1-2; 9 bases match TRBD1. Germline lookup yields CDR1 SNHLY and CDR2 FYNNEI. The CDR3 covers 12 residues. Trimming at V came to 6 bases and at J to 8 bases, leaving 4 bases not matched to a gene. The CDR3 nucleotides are TGTGCCAGCAGGGACAGGGGTGAGGGCTACACCTTC. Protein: CASRDRGEGYTF.

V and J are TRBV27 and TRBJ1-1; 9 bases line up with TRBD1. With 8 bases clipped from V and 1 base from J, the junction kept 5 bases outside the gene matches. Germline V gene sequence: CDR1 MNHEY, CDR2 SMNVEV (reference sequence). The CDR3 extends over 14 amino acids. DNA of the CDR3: TGTGCCAGCCCGACGGGACAGGGGAACACTGAAGCTTTCTTT. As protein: CASPTGQGNTEAFF.

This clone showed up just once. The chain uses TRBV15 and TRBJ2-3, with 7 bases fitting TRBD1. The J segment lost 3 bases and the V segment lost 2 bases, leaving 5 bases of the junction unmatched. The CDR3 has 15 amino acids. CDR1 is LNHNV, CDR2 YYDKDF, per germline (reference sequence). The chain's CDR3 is CATSRKGAGTDTQYF. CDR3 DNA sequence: TGTGCCACCAGCAGAAAGGGGGCCGGGACAGATACGCAGTATTTT.

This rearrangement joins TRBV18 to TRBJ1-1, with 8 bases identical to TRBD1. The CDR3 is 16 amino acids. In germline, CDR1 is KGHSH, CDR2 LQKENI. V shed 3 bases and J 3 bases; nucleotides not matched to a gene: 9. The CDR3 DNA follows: TGTGCCAGCTCACCCGGACAGGGCCGCAAGGACACTGAAGCTTTCTTT. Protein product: CASSPGQGRKDTEAFF.

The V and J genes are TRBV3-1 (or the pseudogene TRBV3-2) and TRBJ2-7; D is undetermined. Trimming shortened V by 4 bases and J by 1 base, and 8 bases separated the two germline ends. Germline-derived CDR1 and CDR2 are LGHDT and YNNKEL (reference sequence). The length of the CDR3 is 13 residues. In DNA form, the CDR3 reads TGTGCCAGCAGCCCTGGCTCGTCCTACGAGCAGTACTTC. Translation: CASSPGSSYEQYF.

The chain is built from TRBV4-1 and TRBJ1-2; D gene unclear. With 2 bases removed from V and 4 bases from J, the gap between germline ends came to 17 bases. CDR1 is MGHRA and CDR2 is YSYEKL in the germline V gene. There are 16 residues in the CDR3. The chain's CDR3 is CASSQPTGQSVYGYTF. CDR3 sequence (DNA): TGCGCCAGCAGCCAACCGACGGGTCAGTCGGTCTATGGCTACACCTTC.